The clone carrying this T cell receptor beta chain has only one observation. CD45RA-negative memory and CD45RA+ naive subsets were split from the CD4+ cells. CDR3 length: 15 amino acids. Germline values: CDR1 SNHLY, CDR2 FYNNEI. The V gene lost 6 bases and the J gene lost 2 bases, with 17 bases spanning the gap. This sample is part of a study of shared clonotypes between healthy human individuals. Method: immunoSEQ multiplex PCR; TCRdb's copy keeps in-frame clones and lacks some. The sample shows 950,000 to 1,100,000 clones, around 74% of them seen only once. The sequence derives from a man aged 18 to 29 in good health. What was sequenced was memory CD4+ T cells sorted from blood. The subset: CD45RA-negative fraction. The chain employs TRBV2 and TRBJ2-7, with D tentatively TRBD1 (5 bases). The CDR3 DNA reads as TGTGCCAGCAGCCTATCAGGGTACAGTACCTACGAGCAGTACTTC. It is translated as CASSLSGYSTYEQYF.